This TCR beta chain is drawn from a study of human T cells and chemical hapten exposure. The wider study: All patients underwent weekly scalp dosing with diphenylcyclopropenone for the full approximately 25-week study. Study-wide results and limits: Controls formed significantly fewer large CDR3 similarity clusters than expanded TCRs did. Donors in the study had alopecia, meaning their immune response may differ from healthy people's.

The CDR3 contains 16 residues. The junction had 9 bases not matched to a gene; V was cut back by 5 bases and J by 5 bases. The germline gives CDR1 SGHTA, CDR2 FQGNSA. The time point is: patch test 1, 2 weeks after DPC sensitization. Regarding treatment: therapeutic diphenylcyclopropenone sensitization with weekly scalp DPC. It was unfractionated whole blood from which total RNA was extracted. Notes on this clonotype: As yet, its antigen is unknown.

TCRdb recomputed calls from the RACE reads with MiXCR, one row per CDR3 protein. This sample has roughly 34,000 distinct CDR3 sequences, with 6% to 7% found just once. The starting material was whole blood, obtained in connection with sensitization to the hapten diphenylcyclopropenone (DPC). This clonotype was sampled from a woman in her twenties or thirties with alopecia areata. Some clones in this sample may be carry-over from other donors' samples. The V and J genes are TRBV7-2 and TRBJ2-1; 10 positions match TRBD2. CDR3 sequence reads: CASSPKSGGVNNEQFF. In DNA, the CDR3 is TGTGCCAGCAGCCCTAAGAGCGGGGGGGTGAACAATGAGCAGTTCTTC. The full variable domain, completed using reference TRBV7-2 and TRBJ2-1, is GAGVSQSPSNKVTEKGKDVELRCDPISGHTALYWYRQSLGQGLEFLIYFQGNSAPDKSGLPSDRFSAERTGGSVSTLTIQRTQQEDSAVYLCASSPKSGGVNNEQFFGPGTRLTVL.